Listed below are T cell receptor beta chains from one sample, sequenced in a study of a mutant IDH1 vaccine in newly diagnosed glioma. Only in-frame clones appear in the TCRdb table, and some are missing; sequencing was by immunoSEQ multiplex PCR. In the table there are about 42,000 clones, approximately 80% of which are singletons. These receptors are not linked to any known antigen. The sequencing used PBMCs, collected from a glioma patient whose treatment included an IDH1 peptide vaccine. These receptors were collected from a woman in her forties or fifties with glioma. Each CDR3 is given with its conserved first and last residue. The order of the fields is V gene, clone size, D gene, J gene, CDR3 DNA, CDR3 protein. A D gene is named only where the DNA matches it firmly. Size is omitted from some rows. Given values are once, few, many or a class for expanded clones.

>TRBV5-1|NA|NA|TRBJ2-1
TGCGCCAGCAGCTCCGGAGTGTACAATGAGCAGTTCTTC
CASSSGVYNEQFF
>TRBV7-2|once|NA|TRBJ1-2
TGTGCCAGCAGCCGGTATGGATCACTTCCTAACTATGGCTACACCTTC
CASSRYGSLPNYGYTF
>TRBV5-1|few|NA|TRBJ1-1
TGCGCCAGCAGCCAGGCCCGGGAACCTAACACTGAAGCTTTCTTT
CASSQAREPNTEAFF
>TRBV6-5|NA|NA|TRBJ2-1
TGTGCCACCGAATTTAACAATGAGCAGTTCTTC
CATEFNNEQFF
>TRBV29-1|NA|NA|TRBJ1-2
TGCAGCGTTGAAACGCAGGGCCGGTCCGGATCCGGCTACACCTTC
CSVETQGRSGSGYTF
>TRBV5-6|NA|TRBD1|TRBJ1-2
TGTGCCAGCAGCTTGGTCAGGGGACAGTATGGCTACACCTTC
CASSLVRGQYGYTF
>TRBV6-1|NA|NA|TRBJ1-6
TGTGCCAGCGACGTTAATTTGAGGGCAGGATCACCCCTCCACTTT
CASDVNLRAGSPLHF
>TRBV6-5|NA|NA|TRBJ1-2
TGTGCCAGCAGAGAGGGAGGGGCGCAGGGCTACACCTTC
CASREGGAQGYTF
>TRBV29-1|NA|NA|TRBJ1-4
TGCAGCGTTGCCGCAACTAATGAAAAACTGTTTTTT
CSVAATNEKLFF
>TRBV5-5|NA|NA|TRBJ1-2
TGTGCCAGCAGCTTAAGGCCACCGGCAGACGCTAACTATGGCTACACCTTC
CASSLRPPADANYGYTF
>TRBV7-6|NA|NA|TRBJ2-5
TGTGCCAGCACTCAAGCGGCATCCCAGCAAGAGACCCAGTACTTC
CASTQAASQQETQYF
>TRBV11-2|NA|TRBD2|TRBJ2-7
TGTGCCAGCAGCCCCCGGGTAGCGGGGGGAACCTACGAGCAGTACTTC
CASSPRVAGGTYEQYF
>TRBV4-1|few|NA|TRBJ2-7
TGCGCCAGCAGCCAAGGGGCAGGTGGTGAGCAGTACTTC
CASSQGAGGEQYF
>TRBV19|NA|TRBD1|TRBJ1-2
TGTGCCAGTAGTTCTTCAAGGACAGGACCCATCTTGACGGGCTACACCTTC
CASSSSRTGPILTGYTF
>TRBV7-2|NA|TRBD2|TRBJ2-7
TGTGCCAGCAGCCAGCGGGGAGAGCAGTACTTC
CASSQRGEQYF
>TRBV6-5|NA|NA|TRBJ1-2
TGTGCCAGCAGGTCGACGGTCCCTAACTATGGCTACACCTTC
CASRSTVPNYGYTF
>TRBV7-8|NA|NA|TRBJ1-1
TGTGCCAGCAGCGGCAGGGTATTCACTGAAGCTTTCTTT
CASSGRVFTEAFF
>TRBV7-2|NA|TRBD1|TRBJ1-6
TGTGCCAGCAGCTTAGTAGGACAGGGGGCATTTTCACCCCTCCACTTT
CASSLVGQGAFSPLHF
>TRBV23-1|NA|NA|TRBJ2-7
TGCGCCAGCAGTCTCCCGGGTCCCCCCGGCAGCGAGCAGTACTTC
CASSLPGPPGSEQYF
>TRBV5-1|NA|TRBD1|TRBJ2-3
TGCGCCAGCAGCCCCAACAGGGGGCTGGGGACAGATACGCAGTATTTT
CASSPNRGLGTDTQYF
>TRBV27|few|NA|TRBJ2-7
TGTGCCAGCAGTTTCCAGCGTGAGCAGTACTTC
CASSFQREQYF
>TRBV5-4|few|NA|TRBJ1-4
TGTGCCAGCAGTCTTAGGGGCTATAATGAAAAACTGTTTTTT
CASSLRGYNEKLFF
>TRBV4-2|NA|NA|TRBJ2-1
TGTGCCAGCAGACTCACGGGGCTTGAGCAGTTCTTC
CASRLTGLEQFF
>TRBV7-2|NA|TRBD2|TRBJ2-1
TGTGCCAGCAGCTTTGCGCCTCTAGCGGCGGGTGAGAATGAGCAGTTCTTC
CASSFAPLAAGENEQFF
>TRBV19|NA|TRBD2|TRBJ2-1
TGTGCCAGTAGGGGGACTAGCGGGAAGAATGAGCAGTTCTTC
CASRGTSGKNEQFF
>TRBV10-3|NA|NA|TRBJ1-5
TGTGCCATCAGTGTAGAAGGGGGTTACCAGCCCCAGCATTTT
CAISVEGGYQPQHF
>TRBV6-5|NA|NA|TRBJ1-1
TGTGCCAGCAGTTCGAGAGACAGGAGGGGCACTGAAGCTTTCTTT
CASSSRDRRGTEAFF
>TRBV5-4|once|NA|TRBJ2-7
TGTGCCAGCAGCCGAAGGACCGGGGGCGAGTACGAGCAGTACTTC
CASSRRTGGEYEQYF
>TRBV29-1|NA|TRBD1|TRBJ1-2
TGCAGCGTTGAAAGGACAGGTAGTTTGTATGGCTACACCTTC
CSVERTGSLYGYTF
>TRBV6-1|NA|NA|TRBJ1-3
TGTGCCAGCAGTGAGAGGCCTGCTTTCTCTGGAAACACCATATATTTT
CASSERPAFSGNTIYF
>TRBV6-1|NA|NA|TRBJ1-5
TGTGCCAGCAGTGAGTTGGGGGATAGCAATCAGCCCCAGCATTTT
CASSELGDSNQPQHF
>TRBV4-1|NA|TRBD1|TRBJ1-1
TGCGCCAGCAGCCCGGGACAGCCTCTTTTGAACACTGAAGCTTTCTTT
CASSPGQPLLNTEAFF
>TRBV10-3|NA|NA|TRBJ2-1
TGTGCCATCAGTGGGGGGGACTTCGAGACGGGAAATGAGCAGTTCTTC
CAISGGDFETGNEQFF
>TRBV4-2|once|NA|TRBJ2-2
TGTGCCAGCAGCCCCATTGGCAGAACCGGGGAGCTGTTTTTT
CASSPIGRTGELFF
>TRBV28|NA|TRBD1|TRBJ1-2
TGTGCCAGCAGTACCCCGACAGGGGAGAACACCTTC
CASSTPTGENTF
>TRBV6-5|once|TRBD2|TRBJ2-1
TGTGCCAGCAGTTACAGGCGGGGGGGCACTGAGCAGTTCTTC
CASSYRRGGTEQFF
>TRBV27|NA|TRBD1|TRBJ1-1
TGTGCCAGCAGACAGACCGGGACAGGGGTCTCGAACACTGAAGCTTTCTTT
CASRQTGTGVSNTEAFF
>TRBV4-2|NA|TRBD1|TRBJ1-2
TGTGCCAGCAGCCTGAGGGACAGGGGGCGAGATGGCTACACCTTC
CASSLRDRGRDGYTF
>TRBV5-1|NA|NA|TRBJ1-1
TGCGCCAGCAATCTCGGCTTGGGCATGAACACTGAAGCTTTCTTT
CASNLGLGMNTEAFF
>TRBV29-1|NA|NA|TRBJ2-4
TGCAGCGTTACTGAGGGGACACGGGTTGACAAAAACATTCAGTACTTC
CSVTEGTRVDKNIQYF
>TRBV5-1|NA|NA|TRBJ1-4
TGCGCCAGCAGCTTCAGGGCTCCTAATGAAAAACTGTTTTTT
CASSFRAPNEKLFF
>TRBV15|NA|NA|TRBJ2-7
TGTGCCACCAGCAGAGATAAGACACACCCTGAGCAGTACTTC
CATSRDKTHPEQYF
>TRBV29-1|NA|NA|TRBJ2-7
TGCAGCGCCCTCGGGCCGTCCTACGAGCAGTACTTC
CSALGPSYEQYF
>TRBV10-2|NA|TRBD2|TRBJ2-2
TGCGCCAGCAGTCCCGCTAGCGGGGGGGCGGCCACCGGGGAGCTGTTTTTT
CASSPASGGAATGELFF
>TRBV7-2|NA|NA|TRBJ1-2
TGTGCCAGCAGCCCATGGGGGGAGACCCAAAAAGGTGGCTACACCTTC
CASSPWGETQKGGYTF
>TRBV11-2|NA|TRBD1|TRBJ2-7
TGTGCCAGCAGCACGGACAGGGGTACGTACGAGCAGTACTTC
CASSTDRGTYEQYF
>TRBV4-1|NA|TRBD2|TRBJ2-1
TGCGCCAGCAGCCAAGAACTAGCGGGGTACAATGAGCAGTTCTTC
CASSQELAGYNEQFF
>TRBV5-5|once|TRBD1|TRBJ1-1
TGTGCCAGCAGCTTGCAGGGGGAAAGAGGTACTGAAGCTTTCTTT
CASSLQGERGTEAFF
>TRBV5-1|NA|NA|TRBJ1-3
TGCGCCAGCAGCTTGCATCCGTTTGGATCTGGAAACACCATATATTTT
CASSLHPFGSGNTIYF
>TRBV27|medium-sized|NA|TRBJ1-1
TGTGCCAGCAGTCCTGCAGGGTTCACTGAAGCTTTCTTT
CASSPAGFTEAFF
>TRBV4-3|NA|NA|TRBJ1-3
TGCGCCAGCAGCCTTGAGACGGGAAACACCATATATTTT
CASSLETGNTIYF
>TRBV9|NA|TRBD1|TRBJ1-2
TGTGCCAGCAGTGGGGACAGATTCTATGGCTACACCTTC
CASSGDRFYGYTF
>TRBV4-1|NA|TRBD2|TRBJ2-5
TGCGCCAGCAGCCAAGGGGTAGCGGGGGGAGAGACCCAGTACTTC
CASSQGVAGGETQYF
>TRBV9|NA|TRBD2|TRBJ2-7
TGTGCCAGCAGCGTAGAGGGGACTAGCGAGGCCGAGCAGTACTTC
CASSVEGTSEAEQYF
>TRBV6-5|once|NA|TRBJ1-2
TGTGCCAGCAGTCTCTCCGGGACCGATTATGGCTACACCTTC
CASSLSGTDYGYTF
>TRBV14|NA|NA|TRBJ1-1
TGTGCCAGCAGTTACGCAAGAGGCACTGAAGCTTTCTTT
CASSYARGTEAFF
>TRBV9|NA|TRBD2|TRBJ2-1
TGTGCCAGCAGCTTAACTGGACTAGCGGGGGACTCCTACAATGAGCAGTTCTTC
CASSLTGLAGDSYNEQFF
>TRBV5-6|NA|NA|TRBJ2-7
TGTGCCAGCAGCCGAGGACAGATTACTTCCTACGAGCAGTACTTC
CASSRGQITSYEQYF
>TRBV7-6|NA|NA|TRBJ2-5
TGTGCCAGCAGCTTGGACGTAGCTCAGGTTCCGACCCAGTACTTC
CASSLDVAQVPTQYF
>TRBV19|NA|NA|TRBJ2-4
TGTGCCAGTAGTATAGCGGGGACCAAAAACATTCAGTACTTC
CASSIAGTKNIQYF